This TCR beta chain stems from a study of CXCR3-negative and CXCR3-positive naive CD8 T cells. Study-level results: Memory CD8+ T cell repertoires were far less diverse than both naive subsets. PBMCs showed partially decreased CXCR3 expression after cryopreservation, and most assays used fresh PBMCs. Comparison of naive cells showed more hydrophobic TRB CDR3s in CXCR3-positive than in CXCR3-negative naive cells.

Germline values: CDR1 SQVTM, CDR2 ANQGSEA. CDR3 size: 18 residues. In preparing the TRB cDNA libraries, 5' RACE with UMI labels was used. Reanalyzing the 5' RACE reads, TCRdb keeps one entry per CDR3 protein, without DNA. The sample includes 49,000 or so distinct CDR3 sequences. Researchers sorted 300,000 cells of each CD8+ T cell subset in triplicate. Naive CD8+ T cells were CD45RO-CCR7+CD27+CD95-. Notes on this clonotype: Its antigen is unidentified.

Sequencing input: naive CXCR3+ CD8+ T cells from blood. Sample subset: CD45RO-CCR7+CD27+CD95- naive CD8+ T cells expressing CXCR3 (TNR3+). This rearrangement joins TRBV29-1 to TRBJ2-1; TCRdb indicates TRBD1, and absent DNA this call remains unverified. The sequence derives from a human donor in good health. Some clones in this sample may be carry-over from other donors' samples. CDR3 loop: CSVDGQGVVKGSYNEQFF.